This TCR beta chain was identified in a study of T cell responses to AZD1222 COVID-19 vaccine. Findings and limits, study-wide: Among spike-specific TCRs, nearly half reportedly target unmutated variant regions. White British donors predominated, females outnumbered males, and clonal diversity was possibly underestimated.

Data came from immunoSEQ multiplex PCR; TCRdb stores just in-frame clones and leaves some out. Among roughly 200,000 clones listed, 90% to 95% were seen once. With respect to this clone: What it binds is not known.

The V gene lost 1 base and the J gene lost 6 bases, with 7 bases spanning the gap. Germline V lookup: CDR1 MGHRA, CDR2 YSYEKL. This CDR3 spans 13 amino acids. The sample consisted of peripheral blood, taken 28 days after the second AZD1222 dose. The rearrangement links TRBV4-1 to TRBJ2-1; D possibly corresponds to TRBD1 (6 bases). The clonotype originates from an adult who received the AZD1222 COVID-19 vaccine. This chain's CDR3 is CASSQVGGNEQFF. The CDR3 DNA sequence: TGCGCCAGCAGCCAAGTAGGGGGCAATGAGCAGTTCTTC.